The clone carrying this T cell receptor (beta chain) has a handful of counts. Its cognate antigen is unknown. The sample comes from a study of long-term antiretroviral therapy in people with HIV. Study-level findings and limits: Clonal populations expanded prior to ART predominated within the repertoire at all time points. In HIV, the repertoires covered a tighter span of CDR3 lengths than in controls.

V was shortened by 8 bases and J by 5 bases, with 13 bases between the two germline ends. The CDR3 is 13 residues long. Germline V gene sequence: CDR1 SNHLY, CDR2 FYNNEI. At survey level, the immunoSEQ assay was run in its v3.0 version. Sequencing was performed with immunoSEQ multiplex PCR; in TCRdb, only in-frame clones are kept and a portion is missing. The sample has about 25,000 clones, 80% to 85% seen once. The source of this sequence is a man aged 50 to 60 with HIV. The sequencing used unsorted PBMCs, collected 2.9 years after starting antiretroviral therapy. The chain recombines TRBV2 with TRBJ2-1; D gene uncertain. This chain's CDR3 is CASVDLGNNEQFF. CDR3 nucleotides: TGTGCCAGCGTAGATCTGGGGAACAATGAGCAGTTCTTC.